This TCR beta chain stems from a study of T cell responses to AZD1222 COVID-19 vaccine. Regarding this clone: Its specificity is unknown.

Sequencing used immunoSEQ multiplex PCR; TCRdb keeps in-frame clones, though not all of them. The sample holds about 92,000 clones, about 89% seen once. CDR1 SGHNT and CDR2 YYREEE come from the germline V gene (reference sequence). Trimming at V came to 4 bases and at J to 4 bases, leaving 8 bases not matched to a gene. The CDR3 runs to 16 residues. The study, taken as a whole, reports: Once two AZD1222 doses were given, Spike-specific TCR breadth and depth went up. Clonal diversity was possibly underestimated, and the donors were mostly white British, with more females.

The TCR was taken from an adult in good health. The V call is TRBV5-4, the J call TRBJ2-1; 10 bases are a match to TRBD2. Sequencing was performed on peripheral blood, taken on day 0 of AZD1222 vaccination. CDR3 bases: TGTGCCAGCAGCGGGGCCCGGACTAGCGGATACAATGAGCAGTTCTTC. Its translation is CASSGARTSGYNEQFF.